These T cell receptor beta chains were read from a single sample in a study of molecular identifiers for immune sequencing clone quantification. TCRdb recomputed calls from the PCR reads with MiXCR, one row per CDR3 protein. In the table there are 490,000 or so distinct CDR3 sequences, about 25% of which are singletons. Sequenced sample: naive CD8+ T cells from blood, with Jurkat cell RNA spiked in. These receptors all come from a human donor in good health. Some libraries in this study had Jurkat cell RNA spiked in. Both conserved end residues are part of each CDR3. Fields, in order: V gene, D gene, J gene, clone size, CDR3 protein, CDR3 DNA. A D gene is named only where the DNA matches it firmly. Clone size is stated in some rows and not others, as once, few, many or a class when expanded.

TRBV19	TRBD2	TRBJ2-1	-	CASSFSGGRSYNEQFF	TGTGCCAGTAGTTTTAGCGGGGGTCGCTCCTACAATGAGCAGTTCTTC
TRBV6-2/TRBV6-3	TRBD2	TRBJ2-3	-	CASSFTLEAGSLTDTQYF	TGTGCCAGCAGTTTCACCCTCGAAGCGGGGTCCCTCACAGATACGCAGTATTTT
TRBV7-9	TRBD1	TRBJ1-1	few	CASNYRTGGNGTEAFF	TGTGCCAGCAACTATAGGACAGGGGGAAATGGTACTGAAGCTTTCTTT
TRBV25-1	-	TRBJ2-2	few	CASSEWGSTGELFF	TGTGCCAGCAGTGAATGGGGGAGCACCGGGGAGCTGTTTTTT
TRBV20-1	TRBD2	TRBJ2-7	-	CSACWGRGAAYEQYF	TGCAGTGCTTGTTGGGGGCGGGGGGCGGCCTACGAGCAGTACTTC
TRBV20-1	-	TRBJ2-7	few	CSAREKLWEQYF	TGCAGTGCTAGAGAAAAGTTATGGGAGCAGTACTTC
TRBV7-9	TRBD1	TRBJ1-4	-	CASSSGQAATNEKLFF	TGTGCCAGCAGTTCAGGACAGGCCGCAACTAATGAAAAACTGTTTTTT
TRBV4-3	-	TRBJ1-2	-	CASSQEVNNYGYTF	TGCGCCAGCAGCCAAGAAGTCAACAACTATGGCTACACCTTC
TRBV7-7	-	TRBJ2-3	-	CASSLAPVDTQYF	TGTGCTAGCAGCTTAGCCCCCGTAGATACGCAGTATTTT
TRBV5-5	TRBD1	TRBJ2-1	few	CASTPSWDRVVNEQFF	TGTGCCAGCACCCCATCCTGGGACAGGGTAGTCAATGAGCAGTTCTTC
TRBV5-1	-	TRBJ1-1	-	CASKLGETEAFF	TGCGCCAGCAAGTTGGGGGAAACTGAAGCTTTCTTT
TRBV12-3/TRBV12-4	TRBD2	TRBJ2-2	-	CASSPTSGRMGGTGELFF	TGTGCCAGCAGCCCGACTAGCGGGAGGATGGGTGGCACCGGGGAGCTGTTTTTT
TRBV12-3/TRBV12-4	TRBD2	TRBJ2-5	few	CASSLAVAGAPPLETQHF	TGTGCCAGCAGTTTAGCTGTAGCGGGGGCCCCTCCGTTAGAGACCCAGCACTTC
TRBV2	-	TRBJ1-1	many	CASSEPSFGGKWTEAFF	TGTGCCAGCAGTGAACCCTCTTTTGGGGGTAAGTGGACTGAAGCTTTCTTT
TRBV2	-	TRBJ2-5	many	CASSEPPAGALQETQYF	TGTGCCAGCAGTGAGCCCCCTGCGGGGGCCTTGCAAGAGACCCAGTACTTC
TRBV9	TRBD2	TRBJ2-3	few	CASSISGVTDTQYF	TGTGCCAGCAGCATTAGCGGGGTCACAGATACGCAGTATTTT
TRBV30	TRBD1	TRBJ1-1	-	CAWSTPTGMNTEAFF	TGTGCCTGGAGTACACCGACAGGGATGAACACTGAAGCTTTCTTT
TRBV5-4	TRBD2	TRBJ2-7	few	CASSLASGRPGGYEQYF	TGTGCCAGCAGCTTGGCTAGCGGGAGACCAGGAGGCTACGAGCAGTACTTC
TRBV4-1	-	TRBJ1-3	-	CASSQAATDRTNTIYF	TGCGCCAGCAGCCAAGCCGCGACAGATAGGACGAACACCATATATTTT